Shown below are 6 T cell receptor beta chains from a single sample sequenced in a study of cytomegalovirus exposure and HLA in healthy donors. In the PCR, 60 Vbeta and 13 Jbeta primers were used. Clones were read by immunoSEQ multiplex PCR, and TCRdb kept only the in-frame ones, dropping some. The sample contains approximately 93,000 clones, approximately 75% of which appear only once. Specimen: PBMCs. Source of these receptors: a woman in her forties in good health and CMV-seronegative.

The rearrangement joins TRBV25-1 to TRBJ1-1; no firm D call. Trimming shortened V by 4 bases and J by 6 bases, and 15 bases separated the two germline ends. The V gene's germline CDR1 is MGHDK and CDR2 SYGVNS. The CDR3 is 14 residues long. The CDR3 DNA follows: TGTGCCAGCAGTGCCCTGTCGGGTGCACCTGAAGCTTTCTTT. Encoded protein: CASSALSGAPEAFF. Complete variable domain (other parts from reference TRBV25-1 and TRBJ1-1): EADIYQTPRYLVIGTGKKITLECSQTMGHDKMYWYQQDPGMELHLIHYSYGVNSTEKGDLSSESTVSRIRTEHFPLTLESARPSHTSQYLCASSALSGAPEAFFGQGTRLTVV.

This chain joins TRBV11-2 and TRBJ1-3; D is undetermined. Germline V lookup: CDR1 SGHAT, CDR2 FQNNGV. CDR3 size: 11 residues. Trimming pared 5 bases from V and 7 bases from J, leaving 6 bases between. CDR3 loop: CASSRVNTIYF. The CDR3 coding sequence is TGTGCCAGCAGCCGGGTGAACACCATATATTTT.

The rearrangement uses TRBV4-3 and TRBJ1-4; D gene ambiguous. The CDR3 runs to 17 residues. Germline CDR1 and CDR2: LGHNA and YSLEER. Trimming shortened V by 0 bases and J by 4 bases, and 15 bases separated the two germline ends. The CDR3 sequence is CASSQETAGRGNEKLFF. CDR3 nucleotide sequence: TGCGCCAGCAGCCAAGAAACAGCCGGTCGGGGTAATGAAAAACTGTTTTTT.

As concerns this clone: One junction end disagrees with the germline gene, perhaps due to a read error. The CDR3 DNA reads as TGTGCCAGCAGTCCTACAGGGTCCGAATATAGCAATCAGCCCCAGAATTTT. The encoded protein is CASSPTGSEYSNQPQNF. The chain recombines TRBV7-9 with TRBJ1-5; D possibly corresponds to TRBD1 (6 bases). Germline loops: CDR1 SEHNR, CDR2 FQNEAQ (reference sequence). The CDR3 is made up of 17 amino acids.

V is TRBV4-2 and J is TRBJ2-7, with D possibly TRBD2 on 7 matching bases. V lost 1 base, J lost 2 bases, and 9 bases lay in between. This CDR3 is 14 amino acids long. Germline-derived CDR1 and CDR2 are LGHNA and YNFKEQ. The CDR3 DNA sequence: TGTGCCAGCAGCCAAGGGGAGGGGGCCTACGAGCAGTACTTC. Its translation is CASSQGEGAYEQYF.

V gene TRBV13 combines with J gene TRBJ1-1, with 11 bases fitting TRBD1. There are 16 residues in the CDR3. Germline CDR1 is PRHDT and CDR2 is FYEKMQ (reference sequence). V dropped 5 bases and J dropped 3; count of bases not matched to a gene: 8. The CDR3 here is CASSLRTGGLYTEAFF. The DNA for the CDR3 is TGTGCCAGCAGCCTGCGGACAGGGGGCTTATACACTGAAGCTTTCTTT.